These 15 T cell receptor beta chains share one sample of origin, sequenced in a study of graft-versus-host responses after intestinal transplantation. These receptors have no identified antigens. This table comes from immunoSEQ multiplex PCR, and its TCRdb copy is limited to in-frame clones, with some not included. The repertoire includes about 130,000 clones, over 90% of them detected once, and around 0.19% sits in the top ten. Sequenced material: unstimulated CD4+ T cells sorted from spleen or lymph node cells, taken before intestinal transplant. These receptors were taken from a human donor who received an intestinal transplant.

The J gene is TRBJ2-6, the V gene TRBV5-6, with D perhaps being TRBD1 or TRBD2 (5 bases each). The CDR3 is 18 amino acids. Germline CDR1 and CDR2: SGHDT and YYEEEE. V was cut by 5 bases and J by 0 bases, with 18 bases left in between. CDR3 nucleotides: TGTGCCAGCAGTAACGCAGGGAGATTCGGCTCTGGGGCCAACGTCCTGACTTTC. This sequence encodes CASSNAGRFGSGANVLTF.

This clone showed up just a few times. This chain connects TRBV11-1 to TRBJ2-1; 8 bases map to TRBD2. The CDR3 totals 16 residues. V was pared by 2 bases and J by 2 bases, with 5 bases of the junction left unmatched. The germline V gene has CDR1 SGHAT and CDR2 FQDESV (reference sequence). CDR3 sequence: CASSLSSGLPYNEQFF. The CDR3 bases are TGTGCCAGCAGCTTATCTAGCGGGCTTCCCTACAATGAGCAGTTCTTC.

The V and J genes are TRBV6-1 and TRBJ1-2; D unresolved. This CDR3 has 13 amino acids. V lost 5 bases and J lost 0, with 7 bases in between. CDR1 is MNHNS, CDR2 SASEGT, per germline. CDR3 loop: CASSRGSNYGYTF. CDR3 DNA sequence: TGTGCCAGCAGTCGTGGTTCTAACTATGGCTACACCTTC.

The CDR3: CASRAQGRTYEQYF. Written as DNA, the CDR3 is TGTGCCAGTAGAGCACAGGGGCGCACCTACGAGCAGTACTTC. V gene TRBV19 combines with J gene TRBJ2-7; 7 bases are shared with TRBD1. Germline CDR1 reads LNHDA; CDR2 reads SQIVND (reference sequence). V dropped 6 bases and J dropped 2; count of bases not matched to a gene: 7. The CDR3 has 14 residues. The full variable domain, with the rest looked up from reference TRBV19 and TRBJ2-7, is DGGITQSPKYLFRKEGQNVTLSCEQNLNHDAMYWYRQDPGQGLRLIYYSQIVNDFQKGDIAEGYSVSREKKESFPLTVTSAQKNPTAFYLCASRAQGRTYEQYFGPGTRLTVT.

This clone was picked up one time. The gene calls are TRBV6-1 and TRBJ1-1, with TRBD1 identical over 7 bases. The length of the CDR3 is 17 residues. Unmatched junction bases numbered 10, after V lost 3 bases and J lost 0 bases. The V gene's germline CDR1 is MNHNS and CDR2 SASEGT. CDR3 sequence: CASSDRGTADLNTEAFF. CDR3 DNA: TGTGCCAGCAGTGATAGGGGGACAGCGGACCTGAACACTGAAGCTTTCTTT.

The count of this clone is one. The chain joins TRBV15 to TRBJ2-1, with 12 bases matching TRBD2. CDR1 is LNHNV and CDR2 is YYDKDF in the germline V gene (reference sequence). The length of the CDR3 is 15 residues. The trim removed 2 bases at V and 10 bases at J, leaving 6 bases unmatched. The CDR3 sequence is CATSRRLAGGREQFF. Here the CDR3 DNA reads TGTGCCACCAGCAGACGGCTAGCGGGAGGGCGGGAGCAGTTCTTC.

This chain joins TRBV7-9 and TRBJ1-1; D is unclear. This CDR3 is built from 15 residues. Germline V gives CDR1 SEHNR, CDR2 FQNEAQ (reference sequence). Trimming stripped 2 bases from V and 0 bases from J, with 10 bases between. Here the CDR3 DNA reads TGTGCCAGCAGCTTAAGGGCAACACTGAACACTGAAGCTTTCTTT. This encodes CASSLRATLNTEAFF. The full variable domain, in which reference TRBV7-9 and TRBJ1-1 provide the parts outside the CDR3, is DTGVSQNPRHKITKRGQNVTFRCDPISEHNRLYWYRQTLGQGPEFLTYFQNEAQLEKSRLLSDRFSAERPKGSFSTLEIQRTEQGDSAMYLCASSLRATLNTEAFFGQGTRLTVV.

Written as DNA, the CDR3 is TGTGCCAGTAGTACCAGCCCTATAGCCAAAAACATTCAGTACTTC. Protein: CASSTSPIAKNIQYF. The chain couples TRBV19 to TRBJ2-4; D ambiguous. There are 15 residues in the CDR3. The germline gives CDR1 LNHDA, CDR2 SQIVND (reference sequence). The V and J ends lost 4 bases and 0 bases respectively, with 10 bases between them. The full variable domain, its missing parts supplied by reference TRBV19 and TRBJ2-4, is DGGITQSPKYLFRKEGQNVTLSCEQNLNHDAMYWYRQDPGQGLRLIYYSQIVNDFQKGDIAEGYSVSREKKESFPLTVTSAQKNPTAFYLCASSTSPIAKNIQYFGAGTRLSVL.

The chain couples TRBV11-2 to TRBJ2-1; the match to TRBD2 covers 10 bases. The CDR3 contains 18 residues. V trimming: 0 bases; J trimming: 0 bases; junction bases outside the gene matches: 5. The germline gives CDR1 SGHAT, CDR2 FQNNGV. The CDR3, as DNA: TGTGCCAGCAGCTTAGAACGGAGCGGGAGGGGCTCCTACAATGAGCAGTTCTTC. This translates into CASSLERSGRGSYNEQFF.

V usage is TRBV6-5 and J usage is TRBJ2-7; a weak D match, TRBD1 (5 bases). Trimming pared 5 bases from V and 0 bases from J, leaving 8 bases between. This CDR3 has 13 residues. CDR1 is MNHEY, CDR2 SVGAGI, per germline. In nucleotides, the CDR3 is TGTGCCAGCAGTACGACAGTCTCCTACGAGCAGTACTTC. This translates into CASSTTVSYEQYF.

This chain connects TRBV19 to TRBJ2-7, with 7 bases that match TRBD1. The germline gives CDR1 LNHDA, CDR2 SQIVND (reference sequence). Losses at the gene ends were 8 bases for V and 3 bases for J; bases not matched to a gene: 7. This CDR3 region has 13 residues. The CDR3 here is CASAGTAYYEQYF. In nucleotides, the CDR3 is TGTGCCAGTGCCGGGACAGCATACTACGAGCAGTACTTC. The whole variable domain, remainder taken from reference TRBV19 and TRBJ2-7, is DGGITQSPKYLFRKEGQNVTLSCEQNLNHDAMYWYRQDPGQGLRLIYYSQIVNDFQKGDIAEGYSVSREKKESFPLTVTSAQKNPTAFYLCASAGTAYYEQYFGPGTRLTVT.

CDR3 in amino acids: CASSPRWGEGNEQFF. The CDR3 bases are TGCGCCAGCAGCCCCCGGTGGGGGGAGGGGAATGAGCAGTTCTTC. The rearrangement uses TRBV4-1 and TRBJ2-1; 7 bases are a match to TRBD2. The CDR3 spans 15 residues. The germline V gene encodes CDR1 MGHRA and CDR2 YSYEKL. After removal of 4 bases from V and 7 bases from J, the junction contained 10 bases not matched to a gene.

The gene calls are TRBV28 and TRBJ1-2, with TRBD1 matching 10 bases. This CDR3 contains 13 residues. Germline V gene sequence: CDR1 MDHEN, CDR2 SYDVKM. With V trimmed by 4 bases and J by 7 bases, 3 bases remained unmatched. The CDR3 DNA reads as TGTGCCAGCAGTTGGGACAGGGGTTTTGGCTACACCTTC. Protein sequence: CASSWDRGFGYTF.

The chain has TRBV18 and TRBJ2-1; TRBD2 matches 11 bases. Germline loops: CDR1 KGHSH, CDR2 LQKENI. Trimming took 5 bases from V and 5 from J; bases not matched to a gene: 8. This CDR3 has 16 residues. The CDR3 is CASSSTGTSGNNEQFF. CDR3 DNA: TGTGCCAGCTCATCAACCGGGACTAGCGGAAACAATGAGCAGTTCTTC.

The CDR3 loop is CASSPDRAATGELFF. The CDR3 DNA reads TGTGCCAGCTCACCAGACAGGGCCGCGACCGGGGAGCTGTTTTTT. The V gene is TRBV18, the J gene TRBJ2-2; 7 bases agree with TRBD1. The ends lost 2 bases at V and 5 bases at J; junction bases unmatched: 5. CDR3 length: 15 residues. Looked up from germline, CDR1 is KGHSH and CDR2 is LQKENI.